The T cell receptor (beta chain) described here comes from a study of T cell responses to AZD1222 COVID-19 vaccine. Points from the study as a whole: Variant regions that are unmutated are reportedly the target of nearly half of spike-specific TCRs. The sample set comprised mostly white British donors with more females, and clonal diversity was possibly underestimated. The repertoires were collected only after the peak T cell response.

The germline CDR1 and CDR2 sequences are MNHEY and SVGAGI. The CDR3 extends over 13 amino acids. Trimming pared 0 bases from V and 9 bases from J, leaving 9 bases between. Only in-frame clones appear in the TCRdb table, and some are missing; sequencing was by immunoSEQ multiplex PCR. Of 150,000 to 200,000 clones in the sample, around 86% were seen once. As regards this clone: Its cognate antigen is unknown.

The sample in question was peripheral blood, obtained on day 0 of MenACWY control vaccination. The clonotype originates from an adult in good health. The chain uses TRBV6-5 and TRBJ2-1; a weak D match, TRBD2 (5 bases). In nucleotides, the CDR3 is TGTGCCAGCAGTTACTCGCCGGCGGGTGAGCAGTTCTTC. This sequence encodes CASSYSPAGEQFF.